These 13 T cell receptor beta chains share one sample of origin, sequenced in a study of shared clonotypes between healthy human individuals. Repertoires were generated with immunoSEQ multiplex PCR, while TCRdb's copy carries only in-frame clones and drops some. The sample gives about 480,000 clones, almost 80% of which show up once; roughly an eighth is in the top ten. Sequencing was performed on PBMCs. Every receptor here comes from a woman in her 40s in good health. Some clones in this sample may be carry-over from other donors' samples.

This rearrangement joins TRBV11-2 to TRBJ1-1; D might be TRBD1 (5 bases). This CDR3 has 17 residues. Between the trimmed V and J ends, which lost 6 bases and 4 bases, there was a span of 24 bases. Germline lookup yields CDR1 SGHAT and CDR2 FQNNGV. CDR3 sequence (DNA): TGTGCCAGCAGTTTATTCCCAGTAGCCAGGGTTAGCACTGAAGCTTTCTTT. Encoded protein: CASSLFPVARVSTEAFF.

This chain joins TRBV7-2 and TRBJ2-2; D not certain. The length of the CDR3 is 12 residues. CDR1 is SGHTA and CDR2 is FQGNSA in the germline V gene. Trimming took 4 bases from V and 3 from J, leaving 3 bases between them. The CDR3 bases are TGTGCCAGCAGCTCATACACCGGGGAGCTGTTTTTT. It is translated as CASSSYTGELFF.

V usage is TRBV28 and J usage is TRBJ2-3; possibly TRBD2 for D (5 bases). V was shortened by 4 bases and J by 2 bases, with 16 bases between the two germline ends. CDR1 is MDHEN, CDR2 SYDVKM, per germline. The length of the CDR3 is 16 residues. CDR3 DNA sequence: TGTGCCAGCAGTTCCATGGCCAGCGGCTTCACAGATACGCAGTATTTT. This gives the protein CASSSMASGFTDTQYF.

CDR3 sequence reads: CASSLDSWGGTDTQYF. In DNA form, the CDR3 reads TGTGCCAGCAGCTTAGATTCTTGGGGAGGGACAGATACGCAGTATTTT. J is TRBJ2-3 and V is TRBV7-6; 7 nucleotides agree with TRBD2. CDR1 and CDR2 (germline): SGHVS, FNYEAQ. Trimming at V came to 1 base and at J to 3 bases, leaving 7 bases not matched to a gene. The CDR3 is 16 amino acids.

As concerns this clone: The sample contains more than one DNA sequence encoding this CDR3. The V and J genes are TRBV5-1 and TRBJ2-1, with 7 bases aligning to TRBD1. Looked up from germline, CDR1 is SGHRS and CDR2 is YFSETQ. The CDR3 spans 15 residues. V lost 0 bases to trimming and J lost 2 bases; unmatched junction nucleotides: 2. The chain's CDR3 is CASSLGQGAYNEQFF. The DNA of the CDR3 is TGCGCCAGCAGCTTGGGCCAGGGGGCCTACAATGAGCAGTTCTTC.

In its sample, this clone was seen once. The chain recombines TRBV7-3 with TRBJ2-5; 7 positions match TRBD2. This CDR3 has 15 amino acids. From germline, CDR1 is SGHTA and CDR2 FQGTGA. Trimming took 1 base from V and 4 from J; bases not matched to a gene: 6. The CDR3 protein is CASSLRAGEGETQYF. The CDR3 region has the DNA TGTGCCAGCAGCTTAAGGGCGGGAGAAGGAGAGACCCAGTACTTC.

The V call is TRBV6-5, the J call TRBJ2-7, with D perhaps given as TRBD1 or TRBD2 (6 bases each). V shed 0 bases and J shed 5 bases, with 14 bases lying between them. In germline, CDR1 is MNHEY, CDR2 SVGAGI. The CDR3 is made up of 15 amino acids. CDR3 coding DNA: TGTGCCAGCAGTTACTCGAGGGGGAGGCGGAACGAGCAGTACTTC. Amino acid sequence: CASSYSRGRRNEQYF.

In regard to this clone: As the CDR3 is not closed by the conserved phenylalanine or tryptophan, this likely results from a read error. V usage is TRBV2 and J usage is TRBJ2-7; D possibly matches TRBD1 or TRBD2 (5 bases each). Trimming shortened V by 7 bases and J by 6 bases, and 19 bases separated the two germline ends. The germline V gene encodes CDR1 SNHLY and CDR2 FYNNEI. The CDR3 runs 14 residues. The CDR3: CASKPRDASAEQYL. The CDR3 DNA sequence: TGTGCCAGCAAGCCCCGGGACGCCTCGGCCGAGCAGTACCTC.

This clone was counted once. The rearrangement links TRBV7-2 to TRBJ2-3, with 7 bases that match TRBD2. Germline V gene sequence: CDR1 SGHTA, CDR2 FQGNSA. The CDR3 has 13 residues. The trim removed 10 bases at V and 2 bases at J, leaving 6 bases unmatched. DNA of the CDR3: TGTGCCACCTCCCGGGAGGCCACAGATACGCAGTATTTT. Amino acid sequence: CATSREATDTQYF.

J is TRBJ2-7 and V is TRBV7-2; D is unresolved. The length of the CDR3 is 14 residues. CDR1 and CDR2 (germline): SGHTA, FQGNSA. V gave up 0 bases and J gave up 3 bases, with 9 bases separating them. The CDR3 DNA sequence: TGTGCCAGCAGCTTAGCAGGGCCCTACTACGAGCAGTACTTC. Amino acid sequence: CASSLAGPYYEQYF.

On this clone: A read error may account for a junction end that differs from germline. The CDR3 spells CSGESYFTDAQYF. In DNA, the CDR3 is TGCAGCGGGGAGAGCTACTTCACAGATGCGCAGTATTTT. The rearrangement uses TRBV29-1 and TRBJ2-3; TRBD2 might be the D (5 bases). The CDR3 totals 13 residues. Germline values: CDR1 SQVTM, CDR2 ANQGSEA.

The CDR3 protein is CASSQNTNTEAFF. In DNA form, the CDR3 reads TGCGCCAGCAGCCAGAACACGAACACTGAAGCTTTCTTT. This rearrangement joins TRBV4-1 to TRBJ1-1; D ambiguous. Per germline, CDR1 MGHRA and CDR2 YSYEKL. Trimming stripped 3 bases from V and 1 base from J, with 6 bases between. The CDR3 loop spans 13 amino acids.

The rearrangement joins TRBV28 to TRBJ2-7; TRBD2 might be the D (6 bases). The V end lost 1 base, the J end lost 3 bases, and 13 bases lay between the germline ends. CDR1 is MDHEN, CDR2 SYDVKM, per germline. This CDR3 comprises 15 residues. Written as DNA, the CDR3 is TGTGCCAGCAGTTTATTTCCTAGCGTTGACTACGAGCAGTACTTC. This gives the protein CASSLFPSVDYEQYF.